Each of the 12 T cell receptor beta chains below was sequenced from the same sample in a study of STAT3 mutations in large granular lymphocyte leukemia. Findings and limits, study-wide: In T-cell large granular lymphocyte leukemia, about half of patients showed multiple immunodominant subclonotypes.

The method was immunoSEQ multiplex PCR; TCRdb's version includes in-frame clones alone and lacks a portion of them. In the table there are about 19,000 clones, over 80% of which are singletons. These receptors are not linked to any known antigen. The sequenced sample was peripheral blood mononuclear cells. The receptor source for this set is a man aged 55-75 years with T-cell large granular lymphocyte leukemia. Some clones in this sample may be carry-over from other donors' samples.

Here the CDR3 reads CASSPAGTDYSGNTIYF. For the CDR3, the DNA is TGTGCCAGCAGTCCCGCAGGCACGGATTACTCTGGAAACACCATATATTTT. This rearrangement joins TRBV28 to TRBJ1-3; D call uncertain. CDR1 and CDR2 from the germline V gene are MDHEN and SYDVKM. Trimming removed 5 bases from V and 0 bases from J, with 17 bases in between. There are 17 residues in the CDR3.

The chain recombines TRBV5-1 with TRBJ2-2; possible D gene TRBD2, 6 bases. The germline V and J ends were trimmed by 2 bases and 2 bases, with 10 bases remaining between them. The CDR3 has 15 amino acids. Looked up from germline, CDR1 is SGHRS and CDR2 is YFSETQ. CDR3 sequence (DNA): TGCGCCAGCAGCTTCCGGGACTTCAACACCGGGGAGCTGTTTTTT. It translates to CASSFRDFNTGELFF.

Details on this clone: The same CDR3 is also encoded by other DNA sequences in this sample. The chain uses TRBV7-9 and TRBJ2-1; 9 bases line up with TRBD2. The CDR3 loop spans 16 amino acids. Trimming cost V 0 bases and J 4 bases; bases outside gene matches: 4. CDR1 SEHNR and CDR2 FQNEAQ come from the germline V gene (reference sequence). As DNA, the CDR3 is TGTGCCAGCAGCTTAGCCCTAGCGGGGTCTTACAATGAGCAGTTCTTC. Translated: CASSLALAGSYNEQFF.

In DNA form, the CDR3 reads TGTGCCAGCAGTCCCCAGGGTAGCTCTGGAAACACCATATATTTT. This codes for CASSPQGSSGNTIYF. The chain combines TRBV27 with TRBJ1-3; a weak D match, TRBD1 (5 bases). V lost 5 bases, J lost 0 bases, and 11 bases lay in between. The length of the CDR3 is 15 residues. Germline V gives CDR1 MNHEY, CDR2 SMNVEV (reference sequence).

The chain combines TRBV29-1 with TRBJ2-3; the D is unclear. Germline CDR1 SQVTM, CDR2 ANQGSEA. This CDR3 region has 12 residues. V lost 5 bases and J 4 bases, leaving 10 bases between the germline ends. CDR3 in DNA: TGCAGCGTTTTGACACGTGCAGATACGCAGTATTTT. As protein: CSVLTRADTQYF.

V and J are TRBV7-9 and TRBJ1-2; 7 bases fit TRBD1. With 1 base clipped from V and 5 bases from J, the junction kept 10 bases outside the gene matches. From germline, CDR1 is SEHNR and CDR2 FQNEAQ (reference sequence). The CDR3 contains 16 residues. CDR3 sequence (DNA): TGTGCCAGCAGCTTAGAGTTTCCGGAGACAGGGTATGGCTACACCTTC. This codes for CASSLEFPETGYGYTF.

The chain couples TRBV6-5 to TRBJ2-7; 11 bases agree with TRBD1. The germline V gene has CDR1 MNHEY and CDR2 SVGAGI. V gave up 6 bases and J gave up 6 bases; unmatched junction bases: 4. The CDR3 has 13 amino acids. CDR3 in DNA: TGTGCCAGCAGATCCGGGACAGGGGGCGAGCAGTACTTC. This gives the protein CASRSGTGGEQYF.

The chain is built from TRBV7-2 and TRBJ1-5; 7 bases fit TRBD1. Per germline, CDR1 SGHTA and CDR2 FQGNSA. The CDR3 is 15 amino acids. The V segment lost 2 bases and the J segment 6 bases; nucleotides outside the gene matches: 7. Here the CDR3 DNA reads TGTGCCAGCAGCTTACCTGGCACAGGGGTTCAGCCCCAGCATTTT. Translating it yields CASSLPGTGVQPQHF.

This sequence joins TRBV5-4 and TRBJ2-1; TRBD2 matches at 7 bases. The CDR3 is 18 residues long. Germline CDR1 and CDR2: SGHNT and YYREEE (reference sequence). The V and J ends lost 0 bases and 0 bases, in that order; junction bases with no gene match: 9. The CDR3 reads CASSLARMGGSSYNEQFF. The CDR3 nucleotides read TGTGCCAGCAGCTTGGCCAGGATGGGCGGGAGCTCCTACAATGAGCAGTTCTTC.

V gene TRBV6-5 combines with J gene TRBJ2-5, with D possibly being TRBD2 (5 bases). This CDR3 contains 14 residues. Per the germline V gene, CDR1 is MNHEY and CDR2 is SVGAGI. The V end lost 2 bases, the J end lost 1 base, and 8 bases lay between the germline ends. The DNA for the CDR3 is TGTGCCAGCAGTTACGCGGGCCTCCAAGAGACCCAGTACTTC. Its translation is CASSYAGLQETQYF.

V gene TRBV4-2 combines with J gene TRBJ2-7; TRBD2 is a possible D gene (6 bases). This CDR3 spans 15 amino acids. The V gene's germline CDR1 is LGHNA and CDR2 YNFKEQ. V lost 0 bases and J lost 2, with 11 bases in between. The CDR3 coding sequence is TGTGCCAGCAGCCAAGACGCGGGGCCTACCTACGAGCAGTACTTC. Protein product: CASSQDAGPTYEQYF.

V is TRBV6-6 and J is TRBJ2-4, with a tentative D call TRBD2 (6 bases). CDR1 is MNHNY, CDR2 SVGAGI, per germline (reference sequence). The CDR3 contains 13 residues. V shed 11 bases and J shed 5 bases, with 16 bases lying between them. The CDR3 nucleotides are TGTGCCGTGGCGGCGGGACCGGAAAACATTCAGTACTTC. It translates to CAVAAGPENIQYF.